Following are 25 T cell receptor beta chains from one sample sequenced in a study of blood T cells in healthy people across ages. Primers used in a second PCR of about 6 to 11 cycles were a sample-barcoded 5' primer and a J-beta primer mix. TCRdb fed the 5' RACE reads into MiXCR, producing one record per CDR3 protein. The table lists 450,000 to 650,000 distinct CDR3 sequences, less than 25% of them singletons, with roughly 9.4% in the top ten. The data were also submitted as part of a second study, on T cells of mothers and their children.

The sample was blood. The receptor source for this set is a boy between 10 and 17 years old in good health.

This clonotype has just a few counts. The CDR3 protein is CASSQQRVSDEQFF. The CDR3 DNA sequence: TGTGCCAGCAGCCAACAGCGGGTCTCCGATGAGCAGTTCTTC. The rearrangement links TRBV7-2 to TRBJ2-1, with a weak D call TRBD2 (6 bases). Trimming took 5 bases from V and 8 from J, leaving 16 bases between them. Germline V CDR1 and CDR2: SGHTA, FQGNSA. The CDR3 loop spans 14 amino acids.

This chain links TRBV13 with TRBJ2-5, with a possible D match to TRBD2 (6 bases). The V end was cut by 5 bases, the J end by 1 base, with 20 bases between. The CDR3 has 17 residues. The germline V gene encodes CDR1 PRHDT and CDR2 FYEKMQ (reference sequence). CDR3 sequence (DNA): TGTGCCAGCAGCCCACCGACTTTCCCGGGGGTCCAAGAGACCCAGTACTTC. It translates to CASSPPTFPGVQETQYF.

V and J are TRBV13 and TRBJ2-5; unclear D gene. This CDR3 region has 13 residues. Trimming cost V 6 bases and J 2 bases, with 10 bases left between them. CDR1 PRHDT and CDR2 FYEKMQ come from the germline V gene (reference sequence). This CDR3 reads CASRREIQETQYF. The CDR3 DNA sequence: TGTGCCAGCAGGCGAGAGATACAAGAGACCCAGTACTTC.

This clonotype was seen a few times. V is TRBV7-3 and J is TRBJ2-5; 8 nucleotides match TRBD2. The germline CDR1 and CDR2 sequences are SGHTA and FQGTGA. V lost 5 bases and J lost 5; bases outside the gene matches: 10. The length of the CDR3 is 15 residues. In DNA form, the CDR3 reads TGTGCCAGCAGCCCCTCCCGGACTAGCAGGGAGACCCAGTACTTC. Translation gives CASSPSRTSRETQYF.

This clonotype was seen a handful of times. The chain couples TRBV20-1 to TRBJ2-5; D is uncertain. CDR1 and CDR2 from the germline V gene are DFQATT and SNEGSKA (reference sequence). V lost 6 bases, J lost 7 bases, and 6 bases lay in between. The CDR3 runs to 9 residues. The chain's CDR3 is CSAGATQYF. The CDR3 DNA sequence: TGCAGTGCCGGAGCGACCCAGTACTTC.

CDR3 DNA: TGTGCCAGCAGCGTAGGTTTTTCGGAGACCCAGTACTTC. Translation: CASSVGFSETQYF. The rearrangement joins TRBV9 to TRBJ2-5, with no clear D. V lost 0 bases and J 5 bases, leaving 8 bases between the germline ends. CDR1 and CDR2 from the germline V gene are SGDLS and YYNGEE. The CDR3 extends over 13 amino acids.

This clonotype was detected a few times. Since no conserved phenylalanine or tryptophan closes the CDR3, a read error is the likely cause. This rearrangement joins TRBV7-8 to TRBJ1-2; D is perhaps TRBD1 (6 bases). The V gene lost 1 base and the J gene lost 2 bases, with 8 bases spanning the gap. Germline values: CDR1 SGHVS, CDR2 FQNEAQ. The CDR3 loop spans 14 amino acids. The chain's CDR3 is CASSLVQGNYGYTL. As DNA, the CDR3 is TGTGCCAGCAGCTTAGTCCAGGGGAACTATGGCTACACCCTC.

This clonotype has just a few counts. The chain is built from TRBV20-1 and TRBJ1-2, with D unresolved. Trimming removed 0 bases from V and 4 bases from J, with 9 bases in between. CDR1 DFQATT and CDR2 SNEGSKA come from the germline V gene (reference sequence). This CDR3 has 13 residues. The CDR3 region has the DNA TGCAGTGCTAGAGACTCTACGGGCTATGGCTACACCTTC. Translation: CSARDSTGYGYTF.

The V gene is TRBV29-1, the J gene TRBJ2-5; 7 bases line up with TRBD2. The junction had 5 bases not matched to a gene; V was cut back by 5 bases and J by 2 bases. The CDR3 contains 13 residues. Per germline, CDR1 SQVTM and CDR2 ANQGSEA. The CDR3: CSVREGTQETQYF. DNA of the CDR3: TGCAGCGTTAGGGAGGGAACACAAGAGACCCAGTACTTC.

This clonotype occurred a few times. This chain links TRBV28 with TRBJ1-2; possible D gene TRBD1, 5 bases. V was clipped by 3 bases and J by 7 bases, with 18 bases between them. CDR1 and CDR2 from the germline V gene are MDHEN and SYDVKM. The CDR3 is made up of 15 amino acids. In DNA form, the CDR3 reads TGTGCCAGCAGTTTTGTGGTCGGGGGAGAATTTGGCTACACCTTC. As protein: CASSFVVGGEFGYTF.

This clonotype was seen more than once but under ten times. This chain joins TRBV5-1 and TRBJ1-4, with TRBD1 identical over 11 bases. This CDR3 spans 15 amino acids. The trim removed 6 bases at V and 6 bases at J, leaving 7 bases unmatched. The V gene's germline CDR1 is SGHRS and CDR2 YFSETQ. The CDR3 protein is CASNLGQGADEKLFF. In DNA form, the CDR3 reads TGCGCCAGCAACTTAGGACAGGGGGCTGATGAAAAACTGTTTTTT.

The chain joins TRBV7-9 to TRBJ1-1; 8 positions agree with TRBD1. Per the germline V gene, CDR1 is SEHNR and CDR2 is FQNEAQ (reference sequence). Trimming at V came to 5 bases and at J to 2 bases, leaving 16 bases not matched to a gene. The CDR3 covers 18 residues. The CDR3 protein is CASSDARTGRGINTEAFF. CDR3 coding DNA: TGTGCCAGCAGCGATGCTCGGACAGGGAGAGGAATAAACACTGAAGCTTTCTTT.

This rearrangement joins TRBV12-3 or TRBV12-4 to TRBJ2-5; D might be TRBD1 or TRBD2, each matching 5 bases. The CDR3 is 15 residues long. V lost 1 base to trimming and J lost 4 bases, with 13 bases between them. The CDR3 region is CASSLGLGPGETQYF. CDR3 sequence (DNA): TGTGCCAGCAGTTTAGGGCTGGGACCCGGAGAGACCCAGTACTTC.

This clonotype was found a few times. The V and J genes are TRBV9 and TRBJ2-3; D perhaps matches TRBD2 (5 bases). Trimming took 4 bases from V and 2 from J, leaving 14 bases between them. This CDR3 comprises 15 residues. The germline V gene encodes CDR1 SGDLS and CDR2 YYNGEE. This chain's CDR3 is CASSSSGLHTDTQYF. In DNA form, the CDR3 reads TGTGCCAGCAGCTCCTCAGGACTCCACACAGATACGCAGTATTTT. Full variable domain (remainder filled in from reference TRBV9 and TRBJ2-3): DSGVTQTPKHLITATGQRVTLRCSPRSGDLSVYWYQQSLDQGLQFLIQYYNGEERAKGNILERFSAQQFPDLHSELNLSSLELGDSALYFCASSSSGLHTDTQYFGPGTRLTVL.

CDR3 DNA sequence: TGTGCCAGCAGATTTGGGCTAGCGGGCGTAGATGAGCAGTTCTTC. Translating it yields CASRFGLAGVDEQFF. This chain uses TRBV6-2 or TRBV6-3 with TRBJ2-1, with 8 bases that match TRBD2. The CDR3 is 15 residues long. Germline loops: CDR1 MNHEY, CDR2 SVGEGT. With V trimmed by 6 bases and J by 8 bases, 12 bases remained unmatched.

This clonotype was seen ten or more times. The chain combines TRBV5-1 with TRBJ2-5, with no clear D. CDR3 size: 14 residues. The germline gives CDR1 SGHRS, CDR2 YFSETQ. Between the trimmed V and J ends, which lost 0 bases and 2 bases, there was a span of 8 bases. The CDR3 spells CASSLVGGQETQYF. The CDR3 DNA is TGCGCCAGCAGCTTGGTTGGCGGACAAGAGACCCAGTACTTC.

This clonotype was detected only a few times. The rearrangement uses TRBV9 and TRBJ2-7, with D possibly being TRBD2 (6 bases). The CDR3 totals 14 residues. Trimming left V 1 base short and J 2 bases short, with 10 bases between. Germline CDR1 is SGDLS and CDR2 is YYNGEE. CDR3 nucleotide sequence: TGTGCCAGCAGCGTATCAGCGGGTACCTACGAGCAGTACTTC. Translation: CASSVSAGTYEQYF.

CDR3 sequence: CSAITTDVGPQYNEQFF. The CDR3 nucleotides read TGCAGTGCTATTACCACGGACGTGGGCCCCCAATACAATGAGCAGTTCTTC. The genes are TRBV20-1 and TRBJ2-1; the D is unclear. The CDR3 sequence is 17 residues long. Germline CDR1 and CDR2: DFQATT and SNEGSKA (reference sequence). V lost 4 bases to trimming and J lost 4 bases, with 23 bases between them.

V gene TRBV28 combines with J gene TRBJ1-5, with D possibly TRBD1 on 6 matching bases. The germline CDR1 and CDR2 sequences are MDHEN and SYDVKM. Trimming left V 4 bases short and J 2 bases short, with 9 bases between. The CDR3 has 14 residues. Here the CDR3 reads CASSWGAGNQPQHF. Here the CDR3 DNA reads TGTGCCAGCAGTTGGGGGGCTGGCAATCAGCCCCAGCATTTT.

This clonotype was counted between two and nine times. The V call is TRBV7-2, the J call TRBJ1-1, with a possible D match to TRBD1 (6 bases). The CDR3 totals 15 residues. Looked up from germline, CDR1 is SGHTA and CDR2 is FQGNSA. V lost 4 bases and J lost 6, with 18 bases in between. CDR3 residues: CASSWTGGRGAEAFF. CDR3 coding DNA: TGTGCCAGCAGCTGGACTGGGGGGCGCGGGGCTGAAGCTTTCTTT.

This clonotype was seen only a few times. The chain combines TRBV7-9 with TRBJ1-4, with a weak D call TRBD1 (5 bases). Per the germline V gene, CDR1 is SEHNR and CDR2 is FQNEAQ (reference sequence). CDR3 size: 15 residues. The germline V and J ends were trimmed by 4 bases and 7 bases, with 16 bases remaining between them. The DNA of the CDR3 is TGTGCCAGCAGCTCCGGTTGGAGGGGCCCTGAAAAACTGTTTTTT. Residues: CASSSGWRGPEKLFF.

This clonotype was counted a few times. The gene calls are TRBV7-2 and TRBJ2-5; D remains ambiguous. CDR1 is SGHTA and CDR2 is FQGNSA in the germline V gene. The germline V and J ends were trimmed by 5 bases and 11 bases, with 24 bases remaining between them. This CDR3 comprises 15 residues. CDR3 sequence: CASSPRSWMQPEQYF. The DNA for the CDR3 is TGTGCCAGCAGCCCAAGGTCGTGGATGCAACCGGAGCAGTACTTC.

This clonotype was seen only a few times. This rearrangement joins TRBV2 to TRBJ1-3; D not resolved. Germline CDR1 SNHLY, CDR2 FYNNEI. The CDR3 is 12 amino acids. The V end was cut by 11 bases, the J end by 5 bases, with 13 bases between. CDR3 sequence (DNA): TGTGCCGACGTTCCGATGAGAAACACCATATATTTT. Protein product: CADVPMRNTIYF. The variable domain in full, with the rest retrieved from reference TRBV2 and TRBJ1-3, is EPEVTQTPSHQVTQMGQEVILRCVPISNHLYFYWYRQILGQKVEFLVSFYNNEISEKSEIFDDQFSVERPDGSNFTLKIRSTKLEDSAMYFCADVPMRNTIYFGEGSWLTVV.

This clonotype was seen a few times. The chain combines TRBV11-2 with TRBJ1-6; tentatively, D is TRBD1 (6 bases). Germline values: CDR1 SGHAT, CDR2 FQNNGV. This CDR3 region has 15 residues. V was clipped by 5 bases and J by 5 bases, with 13 bases between them. The CDR3, as DNA: TGTGCCAGCAGCATACAGGGTGGGGATAATTCACCCCTCCACTTT. Protein sequence: CASSIQGGDNSPLHF.

V usage is TRBV27 and J usage is TRBJ2-5, with 12 nucleotides matching TRBD2. Per the germline V gene, CDR1 is MNHEY and CDR2 is SMNVEV (reference sequence). CDR3 length equals 15 residues. The V segment lost 5 bases and the J segment 4 bases; nucleotides outside the gene matches: 5. The CDR3 sequence: CASSVRGLAGETQYF. The CDR3 DNA is TGTGCCAGCAGTGTACGGGGACTAGCGGGAGAGACCCAGTACTTC.